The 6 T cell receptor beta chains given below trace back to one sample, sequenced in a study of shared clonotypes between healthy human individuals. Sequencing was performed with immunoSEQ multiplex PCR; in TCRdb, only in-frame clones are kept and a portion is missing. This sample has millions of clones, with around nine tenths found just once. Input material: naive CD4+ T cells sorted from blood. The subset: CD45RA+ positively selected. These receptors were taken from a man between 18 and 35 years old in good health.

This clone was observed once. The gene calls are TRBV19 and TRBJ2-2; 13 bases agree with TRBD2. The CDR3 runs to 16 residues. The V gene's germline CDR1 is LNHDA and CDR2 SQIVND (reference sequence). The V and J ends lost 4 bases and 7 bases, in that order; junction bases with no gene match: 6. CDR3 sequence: CASSRPGLAGFGELFF. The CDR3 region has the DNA TGTGCCAGTAGTAGACCGGGACTAGCGGGATTCGGGGAGCTGTTTTTT.

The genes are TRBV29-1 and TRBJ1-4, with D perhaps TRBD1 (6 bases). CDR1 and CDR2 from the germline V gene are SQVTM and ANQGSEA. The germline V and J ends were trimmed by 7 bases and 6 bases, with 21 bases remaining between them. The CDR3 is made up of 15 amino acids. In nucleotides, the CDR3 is TGCAGCGCCAAACTATGGGGGGACACCCATGAAAAACTGTTTTTT. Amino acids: CSAKLWGDTHEKLFF.

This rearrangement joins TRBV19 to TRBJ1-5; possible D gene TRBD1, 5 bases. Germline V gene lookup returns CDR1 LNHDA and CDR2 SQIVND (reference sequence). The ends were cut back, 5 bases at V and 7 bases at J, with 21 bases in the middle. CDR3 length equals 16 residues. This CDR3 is CASSAAGSYNLQPQHF. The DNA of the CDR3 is TGTGCCAGTAGTGCCGCAGGGTCCTACAACCTCCAGCCCCAGCATTTT.

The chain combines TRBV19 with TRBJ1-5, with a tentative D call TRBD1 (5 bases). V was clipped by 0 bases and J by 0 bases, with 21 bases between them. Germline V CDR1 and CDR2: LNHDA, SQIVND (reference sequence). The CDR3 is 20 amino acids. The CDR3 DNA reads TGTGCCAGTAGTATAGATCTCGTGGCCTGGGGGACGGATAGCAATCAGCCCCAGCATTTT. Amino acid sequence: CASSIDLVAWGTDSNQPQHF.

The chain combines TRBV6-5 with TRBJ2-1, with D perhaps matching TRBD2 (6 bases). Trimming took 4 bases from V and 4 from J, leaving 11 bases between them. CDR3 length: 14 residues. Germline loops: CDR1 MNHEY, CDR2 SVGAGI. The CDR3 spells CASSLGLPYNEQFF. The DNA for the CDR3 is TGTGCCAGCAGTTTGGGACTCCCATACAATGAGCAGTTCTTC.

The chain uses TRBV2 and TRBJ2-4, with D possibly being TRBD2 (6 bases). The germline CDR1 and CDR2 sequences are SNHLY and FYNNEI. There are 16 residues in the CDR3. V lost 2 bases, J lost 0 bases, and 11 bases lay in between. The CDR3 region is CASSESRGLAKNIQYF. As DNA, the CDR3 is TGTGCCAGCAGTGAAAGTAGGGGACTAGCCAAAAACATTCAGTACTTC.